This T cell receptor beta chain was retrieved from a study of technical replicates of blood from a handful of donors. The ends were cut back, 0 bases at V and 6 bases at J, with 8 bases in the middle. The germline gives CDR1 LNHDA, CDR2 SQIVND (reference sequence). The CDR3 sequence is 13 residues long. This clone was seen only once. Profiled with immunoSEQ multiplex PCR; TCRdb holds only in-frame clones, not every one. The sample yields more than 65,000 clones, 97% seen once. V and J are TRBV19 and TRBJ1-2, with D maybe TRBD1 (5 bases). Sequencing was carried out using T cells isolated from PBMCs. The receptor comes from a human donor in good health. The CDR3 reads CASSIEGVNGYTF. In DNA form, the CDR3 reads TGTGCCAGTAGTATAGAAGGGGTCAATGGCTACACCTTC. Based on the CDR3 plus reference TRBV19 and TRBJ1-2, the full variable domain is DGGITQSPKYLFRKEGQNVTLSCEQNLNHDAMYWYRQDPGQGLRLIYYSQIVNDFQKGDIAEGYSVSREKKESFPLTVTSAQKNPTAFYLCASSIEGVNGYTFGSGTRLTVV.